This passage covers 12 T cell receptor beta chains from one sample sequenced in a study of blood T cell repertoires in COVID-19. Using immunoSEQ multiplex PCR, the repertoire was profiled, and TCRdb retains in-frame clones only, with some absent. The table lists about 220,000 clones, around 82% of them singletons. Input material: peripheral blood. These receptors all come from a woman between 25 and 40 years old who had recovered from COVID-19.

V gene TRBV29-1 combines with J gene TRBJ2-1; D is undetermined. The CDR3 spans 13 residues. The V and J ends lost 1 base and 0 bases respectively, with 4 bases between them. Germline CDR1 SQVTM, CDR2 ANQGSEA. The CDR3 bases are TGCAGCGTTGAAGCCCTCTCCTACAATGAGCAGTTCTTC. Its translation: CSVEALSYNEQFF.

This clone was detected once. This chain joins TRBV11-2 and TRBJ2-5; 7 bases map to TRBD1. Germline V CDR1 and CDR2: SGHAT, FQNNGV. V dropped 4 bases and J dropped 2; count of bases not matched to a gene: 7. The CDR3 has 15 residues. CDR3 bases: TGTGCCAGCAGCTCCCGGGACAGCCATCAAGAGACCCAGTACTTC. It specifies CASSSRDSHQETQYF. Complete variable domain (other parts from reference TRBV11-2 and TRBJ2-5): EAGVAQSPRYKIIEKRQSVAFWCNPISGHATLYWYQQILGQGPKLLIQFQNNGVVDDSQLPKDRFSAERLKGVDSTLKIQPAKLEDSAVYLCASSSRDSHQETQYFGPGTRLLVL.

V and J are TRBV2 and TRBJ2-7; 8 positions match TRBD1. Germline CDR1 reads SNHLY; CDR2 reads FYNNEI. The CDR3 runs 14 residues. Unmatched junction bases numbered 6, after V lost 8 bases and J lost 0 bases. The DNA of the CDR3 is TGTGCCAGCCTTGGGACAGGTAGCTCCTACGAGCAGTACTTC. This sequence encodes CASLGTGSSYEQYF.

J is TRBJ2-5 and V is TRBV4-1; 7 nucleotides align to TRBD2. The CDR3 runs 13 residues. With 1 base clipped from V and 5 bases from J, the junction kept 1 base outside the gene matches. The germline CDR1 and CDR2 sequences are MGHRA and YSYEKL. CDR3 residues: CASSQGTRETQYF. The CDR3, as DNA: TGCGCCAGCAGCCAAGGGACTAGGGAGACCCAGTACTTC.

This clone has more than one count but fewer than ten. V usage is TRBV11-2 and J usage is TRBJ2-2; no clear D. CDR1 is SGHAT and CDR2 is FQNNGV in the germline V gene. The V and J ends lost 5 bases and 5 bases respectively, with 12 bases between them. This CDR3 region has 14 residues. The CDR3 DNA sequence: TGTGCCAGCAGCATTCCCTACGGGACCGGGGAGCTGTTTTTT. This sequence encodes CASSIPYGTGELFF.

The J gene is TRBJ1-2, the V gene TRBV6-5; 11 nucleotides agree with TRBD1. This CDR3 region has 15 residues. Germline trimming cut 2 bases from V and 5 bases from J; bases unmatched to any gene: 4. The germline gives CDR1 MNHEY, CDR2 SVGAGI. CDR3 amino acids: CASSYGTGGFYGYTF. The CDR3 DNA sequence: TGTGCCAGCAGTTACGGGACAGGGGGTTTTTATGGCTACACCTTC.

The chain recombines TRBV5-1 with TRBJ2-1; D is possibly TRBD2 (5 bases). The germline gives CDR1 SGHRS, CDR2 YFSETQ. The CDR3 length is 14 residues. Trimming stripped 2 bases from V and 0 bases from J, with 6 bases between. The CDR3 DNA is TGCGCCAGCAGCTTCGGGGACTCCTACAATGAGCAGTTCTTC. The encoded protein is CASSFGDSYNEQFF.

The gene calls are TRBV20-1 and TRBJ2-7, with a tentative D call TRBD1 (6 bases). This CDR3 contains 12 residues. V was clipped by 3 bases and J by 1 base, with 7 bases between them. CDR1 DFQATT and CDR2 SNEGSKA come from the germline V gene (reference sequence). In nucleotides, the CDR3 is TGCAGTGCTAGTCAGGGGTCCTACGAGCAGTACTTC. Encoded protein: CSASQGSYEQYF.

V usage is TRBV6-5 and J usage is TRBJ2-7; D may be TRBD1 (6 bases). CDR3 length: 15 amino acids. Germline assignment: CDR1 MNHEY and CDR2 SVGAGI. Trimming pared 5 bases from V and 5 bases from J, leaving 19 bases between. The CDR3 DNA is TGTGCCAGCAGTACCCGGGACACTAAGGCCCACGAGCAGTACTTC. This encodes CASSTRDTKAHEQYF.

V usage is TRBV6-5 and J usage is TRBJ2-7; D might be TRBD1 (6 bases). The CDR3 consists of 13 residues. The germline gives CDR1 MNHEY, CDR2 SVGAGI. With 6 bases removed from V and 2 bases from J, the gap between germline ends came to 11 bases. The CDR3 bases are TGTGCCAGCAGCCTTACAGGGACCTACGAGCAGTACTTC. It codes for CASSLTGTYEQYF.

V usage is TRBV6-1 and J usage is TRBJ1-1; 7 nucleotides align to TRBD1. Losses at the gene ends were 3 bases for V and 1 base for J; bases not matched to a gene: 14. CDR3 size: 18 residues. CDR1 and CDR2 from the germline V gene are MNHNS and SASEGT. The CDR3 DNA sequence: TGTGCCAGCAGTGATCCGATACAGGGGTATACGGGGAACACTGAAGCTTTCTTT. Its translation is CASSDPIQGYTGNTEAFF.

This clone came up once. The gene calls are TRBV6-5 and TRBJ2-5, with D possibly matching TRBD1 (6 bases). V was cut by 6 bases and J by 2 bases, with 10 bases left in between. Germline lookup yields CDR1 MNHEY and CDR2 SVGAGI. The CDR3 extends over 13 amino acids. CDR3 coding DNA: TGTGCCAGCAGATGGGGGACACAAGAGACCCAGTACTTC. Protein: CASRWGTQETQYF.